This T cell receptor (beta chain) was captured in a study of pediatric ulcerative colitis. Study-wide context: Ulcerative colitis patients had pancolitis or left-sided colitis, with confirming histology. General observations from the study: A couple of rectal CDR3 clonotypes occurred in all ulcerative colitis patients. Clonal expansions reduced rectal repertoire diversity in acute severe colitis.

V lost 2 bases to trimming and J lost 1 base, with 6 bases between them. Germline loops: CDR1 SNHLY, CDR2 FYNNEI. The CDR3 is 13 amino acids. Blood was drawn at the time of colonoscopy. On this clone itself: The target antigen is unknown.

Profiled with immunoSEQ multiplex PCR; TCRdb holds only in-frame clones, not every one. The sample records about 64,000 clones, roughly nine tenths being singletons. The sample was blood. The chain uses TRBV2 and TRBJ2-7, with D tentatively TRBD1 (6 bases). The TCR was taken from a boy aged 10-17 years with severe ulcerative colitis. The CDR3 spells CASSETGSYEQYF. In DNA form, the CDR3 reads TGTGCCAGCAGTGAAACAGGGTCCTACGAGCAGTACTTC.